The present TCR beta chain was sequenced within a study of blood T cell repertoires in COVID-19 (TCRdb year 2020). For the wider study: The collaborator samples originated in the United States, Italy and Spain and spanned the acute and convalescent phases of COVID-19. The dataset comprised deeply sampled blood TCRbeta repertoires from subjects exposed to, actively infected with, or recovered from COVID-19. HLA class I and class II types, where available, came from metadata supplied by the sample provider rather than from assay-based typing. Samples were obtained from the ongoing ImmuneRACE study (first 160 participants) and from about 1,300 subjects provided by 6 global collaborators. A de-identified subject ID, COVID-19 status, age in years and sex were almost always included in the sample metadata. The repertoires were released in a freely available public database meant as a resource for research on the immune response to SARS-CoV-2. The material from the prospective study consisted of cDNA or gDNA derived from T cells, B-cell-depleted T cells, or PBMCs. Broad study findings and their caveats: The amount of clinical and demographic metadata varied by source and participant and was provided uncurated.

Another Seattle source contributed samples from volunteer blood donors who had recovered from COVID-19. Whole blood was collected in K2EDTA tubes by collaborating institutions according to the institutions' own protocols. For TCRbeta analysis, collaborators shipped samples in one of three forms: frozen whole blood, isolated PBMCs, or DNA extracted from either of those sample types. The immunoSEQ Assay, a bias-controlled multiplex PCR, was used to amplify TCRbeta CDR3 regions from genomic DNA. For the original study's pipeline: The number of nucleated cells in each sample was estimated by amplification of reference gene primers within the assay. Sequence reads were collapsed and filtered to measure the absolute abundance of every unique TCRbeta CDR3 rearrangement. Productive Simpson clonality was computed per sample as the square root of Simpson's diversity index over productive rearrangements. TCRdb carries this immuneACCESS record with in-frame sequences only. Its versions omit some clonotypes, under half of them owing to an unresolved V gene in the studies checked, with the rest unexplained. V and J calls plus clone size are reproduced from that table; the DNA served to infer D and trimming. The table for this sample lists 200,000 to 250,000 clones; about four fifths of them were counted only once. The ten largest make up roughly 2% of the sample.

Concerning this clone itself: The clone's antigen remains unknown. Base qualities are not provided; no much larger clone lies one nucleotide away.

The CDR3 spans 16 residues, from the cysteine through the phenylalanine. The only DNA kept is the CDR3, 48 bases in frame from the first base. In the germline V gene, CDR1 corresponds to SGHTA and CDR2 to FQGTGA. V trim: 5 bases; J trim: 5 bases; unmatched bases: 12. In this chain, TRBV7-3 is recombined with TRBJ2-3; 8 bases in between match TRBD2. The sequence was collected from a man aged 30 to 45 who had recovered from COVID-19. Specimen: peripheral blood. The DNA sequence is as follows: TGTGCCAGCAGCAACCAACCGCGGGGGGTGGTAGATACGCAGTATTTT. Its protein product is CASSNQPRGVVDTQYF.